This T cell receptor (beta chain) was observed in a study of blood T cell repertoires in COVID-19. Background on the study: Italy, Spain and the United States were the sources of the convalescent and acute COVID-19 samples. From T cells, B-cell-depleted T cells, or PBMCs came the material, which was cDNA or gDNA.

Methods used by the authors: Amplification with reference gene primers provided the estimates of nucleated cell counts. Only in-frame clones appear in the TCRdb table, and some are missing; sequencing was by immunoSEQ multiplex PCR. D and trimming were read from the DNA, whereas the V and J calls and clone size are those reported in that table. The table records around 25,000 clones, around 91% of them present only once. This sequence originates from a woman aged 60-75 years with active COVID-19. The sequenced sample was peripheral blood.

CDR3 nucleotide sequence: TGTGCCAGTAGTCTCGGACTAGCCCCCTACGAGCAGTACTTC. As protein: CASSLGLAPYEQYF. The chain combines TRBV19 with TRBJ2-7; TRBD2 agrees at 8 bases. Germline-derived CDR1 and CDR2 are LNHDA and SQIVND (reference sequence). The V and J ends lost 5 bases and 2 bases, in that order; junction bases with no gene match: 5. CDR3 size: 14 residues.